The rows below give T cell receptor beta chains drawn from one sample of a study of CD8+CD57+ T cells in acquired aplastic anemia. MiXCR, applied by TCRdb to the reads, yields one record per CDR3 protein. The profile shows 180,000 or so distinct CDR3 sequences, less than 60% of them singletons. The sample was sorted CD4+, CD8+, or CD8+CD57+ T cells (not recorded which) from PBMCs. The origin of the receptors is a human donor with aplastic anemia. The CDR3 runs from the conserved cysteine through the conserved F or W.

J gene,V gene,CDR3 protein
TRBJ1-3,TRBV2,CASSESVRRTAGNTIYF
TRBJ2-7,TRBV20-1,CSARDGSGGEQYF
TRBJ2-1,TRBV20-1,CSARLAGGPNEQFF
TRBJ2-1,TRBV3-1,CASSPLNRGNEQFF
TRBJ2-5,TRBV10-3,CAISERAVETQHF
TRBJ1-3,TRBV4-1,CASSQDPTGNTIYF
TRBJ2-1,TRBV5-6,CASSFPHPSYNEQFF
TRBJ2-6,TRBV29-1,CSVVRDTSSASGANVLTF
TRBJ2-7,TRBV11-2,CASSLGQSGSRYEQYF
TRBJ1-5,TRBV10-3,CATSYDGANQPQHF
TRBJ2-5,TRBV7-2,CASSRNSGETQYF
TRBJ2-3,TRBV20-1,CSAGYPGQRSTDTQYF
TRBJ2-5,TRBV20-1,CSARGTPSSRETQYF
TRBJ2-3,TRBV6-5,CASSYTFKDTQYF
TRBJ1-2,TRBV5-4,CASSLGGLGGYTF
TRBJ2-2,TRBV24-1,CATSDSPFNREANTGELLF
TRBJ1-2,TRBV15,CATSRGRTGNYGYTF
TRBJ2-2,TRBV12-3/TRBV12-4,CASSPGLAGLNTGELFF
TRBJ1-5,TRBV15,CATSSRTGGRGNQPQHF
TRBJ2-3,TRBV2,CASSESGAFTDTQYF
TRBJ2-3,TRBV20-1,CSGGREGDTQYF
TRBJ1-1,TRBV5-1,CASSTGQGPLTEAFF
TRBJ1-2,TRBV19,CASSIEQIGGYTF
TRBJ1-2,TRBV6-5,CASSYTGPGSLGGYTF
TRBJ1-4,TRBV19,CASSRDLGATNEKLFF
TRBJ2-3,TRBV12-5,CASGLGPPSGGEDTQYF
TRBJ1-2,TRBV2,CASATARDRTGYTF
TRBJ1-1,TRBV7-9,CASSSGLTEAFF
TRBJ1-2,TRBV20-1,CSAPSYGYTF
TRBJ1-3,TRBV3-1,CASSRTSGNTIYF
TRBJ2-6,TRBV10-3,CAISVGTGANVLTF
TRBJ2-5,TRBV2,CASSDALAGLLETQYF
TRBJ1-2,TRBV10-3,CAISAGGHYGYTF
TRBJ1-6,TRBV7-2,CASSLGGGLMLHF
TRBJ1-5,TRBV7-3,CASSQGTEQPQHF
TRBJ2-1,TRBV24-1,CATSDKRDEQFF
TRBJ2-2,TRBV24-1,CATSNLEGAPTGGLFF
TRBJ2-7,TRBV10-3,CAISSPGGSYEQYF
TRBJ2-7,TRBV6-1,CASSEFGSYEQYF
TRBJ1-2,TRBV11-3,CASSEFNGYTF
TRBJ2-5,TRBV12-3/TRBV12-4,CASSFRANQETQYF
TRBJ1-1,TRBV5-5,CASSTDREAEAFF
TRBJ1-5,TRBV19,CASSRDRGLQPQHF
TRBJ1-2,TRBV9,CASSVGYYGYTF
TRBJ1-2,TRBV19,CASSNPGTNYGYTF
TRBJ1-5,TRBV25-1,CASSRSQNRDTSNQPQHF
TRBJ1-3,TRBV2,CASRTGGDGNTIYF
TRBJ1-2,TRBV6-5,CASSLQTGAIYGYTF
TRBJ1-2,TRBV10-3,CAISDEGNYGYTF